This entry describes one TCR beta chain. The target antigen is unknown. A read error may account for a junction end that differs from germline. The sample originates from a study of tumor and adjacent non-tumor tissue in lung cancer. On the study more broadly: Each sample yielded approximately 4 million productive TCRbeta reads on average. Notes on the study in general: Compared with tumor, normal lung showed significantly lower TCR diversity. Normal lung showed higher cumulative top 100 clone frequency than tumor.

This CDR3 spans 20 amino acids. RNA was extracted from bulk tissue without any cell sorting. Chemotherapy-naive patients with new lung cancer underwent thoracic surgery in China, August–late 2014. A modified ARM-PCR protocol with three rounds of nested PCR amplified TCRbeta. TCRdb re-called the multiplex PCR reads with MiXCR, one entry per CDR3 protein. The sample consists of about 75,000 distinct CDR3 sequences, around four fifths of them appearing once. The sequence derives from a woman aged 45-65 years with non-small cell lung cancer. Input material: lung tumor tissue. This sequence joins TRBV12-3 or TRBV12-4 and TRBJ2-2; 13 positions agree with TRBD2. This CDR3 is CANSFRDRTSGRIPTGELFF. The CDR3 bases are TGTGCCAACAGTTTTAGGGATAGGACTAGCGGGAGAATTCCCACCGGGGAGCTGTTTTTT.